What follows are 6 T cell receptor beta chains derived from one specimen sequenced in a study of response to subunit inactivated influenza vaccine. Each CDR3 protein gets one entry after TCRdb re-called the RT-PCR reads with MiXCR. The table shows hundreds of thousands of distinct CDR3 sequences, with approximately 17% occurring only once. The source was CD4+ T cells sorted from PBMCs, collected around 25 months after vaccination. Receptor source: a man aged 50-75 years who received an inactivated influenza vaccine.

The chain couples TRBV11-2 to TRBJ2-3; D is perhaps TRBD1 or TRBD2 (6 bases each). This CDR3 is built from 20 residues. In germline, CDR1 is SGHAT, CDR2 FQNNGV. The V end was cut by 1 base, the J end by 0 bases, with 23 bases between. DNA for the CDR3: TGTGCCAGCAGCTTAGGAGGAGGGGTTTTCAGGGGAACTAGCACAGATACGCAGTATTTT. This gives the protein CASSLGGGVFRGTSTDTQYF.

DNA of the CDR3: TGTGCCAGCAGCTTAGGCGGGGGAGCTGAAGCTTTCTTT. It codes for CASSLGGGAEAFF. The chain couples TRBV7-3 to TRBJ1-1; perhaps TRBD1 as D (5 bases). Trimming pared 2 bases from V and 6 bases from J, leaving 10 bases between. The germline V gene encodes CDR1 SGHTA and CDR2 FQGTGA. This CDR3 region has 13 residues.

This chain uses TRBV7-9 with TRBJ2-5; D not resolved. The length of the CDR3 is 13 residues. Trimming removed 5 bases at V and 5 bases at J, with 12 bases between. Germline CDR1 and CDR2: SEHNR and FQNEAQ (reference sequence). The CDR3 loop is CASSKGLLETQYF. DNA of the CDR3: TGTGCCAGCAGCAAGGGCCTTCTGGAGACCCAGTACTTC.

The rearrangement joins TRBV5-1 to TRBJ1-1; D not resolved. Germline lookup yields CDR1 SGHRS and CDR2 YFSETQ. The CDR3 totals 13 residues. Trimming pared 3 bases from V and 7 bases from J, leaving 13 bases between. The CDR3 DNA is TGCGCCAGCAGCTCGTGGATGGGGTATGAAGCTTTCTTT. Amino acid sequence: CASSSWMGYEAFF.

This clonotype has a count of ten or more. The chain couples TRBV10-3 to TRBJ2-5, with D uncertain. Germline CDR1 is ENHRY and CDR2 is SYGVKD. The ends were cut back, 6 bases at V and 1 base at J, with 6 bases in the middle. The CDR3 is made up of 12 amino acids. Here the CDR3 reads CAIRGLQETQYF. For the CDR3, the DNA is TGTGCCATCAGAGGGCTCCAAGAGACCCAGTACTTC.

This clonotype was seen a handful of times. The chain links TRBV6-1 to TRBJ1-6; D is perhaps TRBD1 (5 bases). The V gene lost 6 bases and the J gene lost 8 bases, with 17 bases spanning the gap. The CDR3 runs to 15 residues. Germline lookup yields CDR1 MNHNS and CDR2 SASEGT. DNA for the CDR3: TGTGCCAGCAGCCAGGGTAGAGGAGACTATTCACCCCTCCACTTT. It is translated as CASSQGRGDYSPLHF.